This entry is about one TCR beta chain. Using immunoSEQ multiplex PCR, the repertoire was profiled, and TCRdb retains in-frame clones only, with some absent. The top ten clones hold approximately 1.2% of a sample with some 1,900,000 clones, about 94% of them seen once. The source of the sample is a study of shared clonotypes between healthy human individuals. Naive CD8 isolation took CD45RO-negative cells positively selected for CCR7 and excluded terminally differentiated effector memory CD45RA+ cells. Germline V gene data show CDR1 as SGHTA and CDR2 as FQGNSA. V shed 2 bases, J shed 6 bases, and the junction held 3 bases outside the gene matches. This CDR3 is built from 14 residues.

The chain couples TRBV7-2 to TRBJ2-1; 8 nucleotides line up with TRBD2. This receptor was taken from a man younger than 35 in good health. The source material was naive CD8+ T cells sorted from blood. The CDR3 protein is CASSLTTSGNEQFF. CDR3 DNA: TGTGCCAGCAGCTTAACCACTAGCGGCAATGAGCAGTTCTTC.